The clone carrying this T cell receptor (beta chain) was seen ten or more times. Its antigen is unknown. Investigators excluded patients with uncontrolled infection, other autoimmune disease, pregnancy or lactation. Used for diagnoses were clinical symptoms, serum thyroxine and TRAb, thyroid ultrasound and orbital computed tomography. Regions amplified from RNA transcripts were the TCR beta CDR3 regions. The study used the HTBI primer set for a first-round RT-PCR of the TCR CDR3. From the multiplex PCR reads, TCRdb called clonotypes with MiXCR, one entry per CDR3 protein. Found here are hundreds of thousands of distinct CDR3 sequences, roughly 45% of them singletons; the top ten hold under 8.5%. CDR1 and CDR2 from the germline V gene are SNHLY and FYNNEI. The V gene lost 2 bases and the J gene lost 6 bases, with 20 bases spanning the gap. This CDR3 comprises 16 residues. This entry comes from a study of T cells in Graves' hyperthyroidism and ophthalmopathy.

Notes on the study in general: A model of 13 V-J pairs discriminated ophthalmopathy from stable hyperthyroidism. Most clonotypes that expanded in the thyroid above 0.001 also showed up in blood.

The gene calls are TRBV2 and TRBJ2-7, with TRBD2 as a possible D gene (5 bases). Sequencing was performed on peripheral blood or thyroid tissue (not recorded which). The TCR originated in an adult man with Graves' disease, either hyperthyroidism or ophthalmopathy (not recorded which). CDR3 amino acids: CASSEILTGLVGEQYF. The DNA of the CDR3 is TGTGCCAGCAGTGAAATCTTGACGGGGTTGGTAGGCGAGCAGTACTTC. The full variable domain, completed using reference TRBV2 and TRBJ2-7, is EPEVTQTPSHQVTQMGQEVILRCVPISNHLYFYWYRQILGQKVEFLVSFYNNEISEKSEIFDDQFSVERPDGSNFTLKIRSTKLEDSAMYFCASSEILTGLVGEQYFGPGTRLTVT.